The 17 T cell receptor beta chains below were found in one sample sequenced in a study of CD8+CD57+ T cells in acquired aplastic anemia. TCR beta VDJ and CDR3 profiles were obtained from a genomic DNA template. Each CDR3 protein is one row after TCRdb ran MiXCR on the reads. This table has about 180,000 distinct CDR3 sequences, less than 55% appearing once. Sequencing used sorted CD4+, CD8+, or CD8+CD57+ T cells (not recorded which) from PBMCs. Receptor source: a human donor in good health.

This chain uses TRBV19 with TRBJ2-5; D perhaps matches TRBD1 (6 bases). V was shortened by 2 bases and J by 1 base, with 8 bases between the two germline ends. CDR1 and CDR2 (germline): LNHDA, SQIVND (reference sequence). The CDR3 has 14 residues. The CDR3 coding sequence is TGTGCCAGTAGTATAACGGACAGCCAAGAGACCCAGTACTTC. Translated: CASSITDSQETQYF.

The rearrangement joins TRBV6-2 or TRBV6-3 to TRBJ2-5, with a weak D call TRBD1 (6 bases). Trimming shortened V by 10 bases and J by 2 bases, and 20 bases separated the two germline ends. The CDR3 runs 15 residues. Germline assignment: CDR1 MNHEY and CDR2 SVGEGT. Here the CDR3 DNA reads TGTGCCACCCTAACCCCGAGGACAGTACAAGAGACCCAGTACTTC. Encoded protein: CATLTPRTVQETQYF.

This clonotype has only a few counts. This chain uses TRBV10-3 with TRBJ2-7; TRBD2 aligns across 7 bases. In germline, CDR1 is ENHRY, CDR2 SYGVKD. This CDR3 comprises 16 residues. With 0 bases clipped from V and 4 bases from J, the junction kept 9 bases outside the gene matches. The CDR3 DNA follows: TGTGCCATCAGTGAGTCGATTCGGACTAGTGTTTACGAGCAGTACTTC. It codes for CAISESIRTSVYEQYF.

V usage is TRBV28 and J usage is TRBJ1-2, with a possible D match to TRBD1 (5 bases). This CDR3 has 12 residues. The germline V gene encodes CDR1 MDHEN and CDR2 SYDVKM. With 6 bases removed from V and 9 bases from J, the gap between germline ends came to 14 bases. As DNA, the CDR3 is TGTGCCAGCAGCTTGGGTCGACAGAGCTACACCTTC. Protein: CASSLGRQSYTF.

This chain's CDR3 is CAISESYEQFF. The DNA for the CDR3 is TGTGCCATCAGTGAGTCTTATGAGCAGTTCTTC. The V gene is TRBV10-3, the J gene TRBJ2-1; D remains unclear. The germline V gene encodes CDR1 ENHRY and CDR2 SYGVKD. V was cut by 0 bases and J by 8 bases, with 2 bases left in between. The CDR3 length is 11 residues.

This chain uses TRBV10-1 with TRBJ2-1; D ambiguous. V was cut by 3 bases and J by 8 bases, with 11 bases left in between. The germline V gene has CDR1 WNHNN and CDR2 SYGVQD (reference sequence). This CDR3 has 13 amino acids. CDR3 coding DNA: TGCGCCAGCAGTGAACCCCTCGGCGATGAGCAGTTCTTC. Its protein product is CASSEPLGDEQFF.

The chain links TRBV9 to TRBJ2-5; perhaps TRBD1 as D (6 bases). V was pared by 4 bases and J by 5 bases, with 12 bases between. Germline V CDR1 and CDR2: SGDLS, YYNGEE. This CDR3 comprises 13 residues. The CDR3 nucleotides are TGTGCCAGCAGCTCGGGACAAACTGAGACCCAGTACTTC. Amino acid sequence: CASSSGQTETQYF.

The chain links TRBV2 to TRBJ2-6; no firm D call. From germline, CDR1 is SNHLY and CDR2 FYNNEI. CDR3 length equals 15 residues. V was pared by 3 bases and J by 2 bases, with 8 bases between. CDR3 in DNA: TGTGCCAGCAGTGATTTTCCCGCTGGGGCCAACGTCCTGACTTTC. Its protein product is CASSDFPAGANVLTF.

This clonotype was detected ten times or more. The V call is TRBV14, the J call TRBJ2-7, with D hard to call. The CDR3 contains 11 residues. Germline values: CDR1 SGHDN, CDR2 FVKESK. V lost 5 bases and J lost 1, with 3 bases in between. CDR3 nucleotides: TGTGCCAGCAGCTTGTCCTACGAGCAGTACTTC. It translates to CASSLSYEQYF.

This clonotype was detected a few times. CDR3 DNA: TGTGCCAGTAGTATGGATATCCGGGGACAGAAGAGGGACATTCAGTACTTC. As protein: CASSMDIRGQKRDIQYF. The rearrangement joins TRBV19 to TRBJ2-4, with 7 positions matching TRBD1. Losses at the gene ends were 3 bases for V and 8 bases for J; bases not matched to a gene: 16. Germline V gives CDR1 LNHDA, CDR2 SQIVND (reference sequence). There are 17 residues in the CDR3.

This clonotype came up once. This may be a read error: a much more frequent sequence differs by one nucleotide. CDR3 nucleotides: TGTGCCAGCCGCGAGGGGCTCTACGAGCAGTTCTTC. It specifies CASREGLYEQFF. The chain is built from TRBV6-1 and TRBJ2-1; D may be TRBD1 or TRBD2 (5 bases each). Germline-derived CDR1 and CDR2 are MNHNS and SASEGT. The CDR3 is 12 residues long. V dropped 8 bases and J dropped 10 bases, with 15 bases sitting between them.

This clonotype has ten or more counts. The V call is TRBV4-1, the J call TRBJ1-5; TRBD1 matches at 7 bases. Germline-derived CDR1 and CDR2 are MGHRA and YSYEKL. After removal of 0 bases from V and 6 bases from J, the junction contained 5 bases not matched to a gene. The CDR3 is made up of 15 amino acids. CDR3 in DNA: TGCGCCAGCAGCCAAGACTCAGGGGGTGGTCAGCCCCAGCATTTT. Protein product: CASSQDSGGGQPQHF.

This clonotype was seen a single time. Relative to the germline gene, one junction end is altered; a read error may explain this. The CDR3 nucleotides are TGTGCCAGCAGCAATAATCCACCCCTCCACTTT. This gives the protein CASSNNPPLHF. This sequence joins TRBV7-2 and TRBJ1-6, with D unresolved. Germline loops: CDR1 SGHTA, CDR2 FQGNSA. The CDR3 contains 11 residues.

This sequence joins TRBV15 and TRBJ2-7; no clear D gene. Trimming pared 4 bases from V and 1 base from J, leaving 8 bases between. Germline values: CDR1 LNHNV, CDR2 YYDKDF (reference sequence). The CDR3 runs to 13 residues. This CDR3 reads CATSTEPSYEQYF. The CDR3 coding sequence is TGTGCCACCAGCACGGAACCTTCCTACGAGCAGTACTTC.

This chain joins TRBV7-3 and TRBJ2-2; maybe TRBD2 (5 bases). The CDR3 is made up of 12 amino acids. Trimming pared 5 bases from V and 9 bases from J, leaving 10 bases between. The V gene's germline CDR1 is SGHTA and CDR2 FQGTGA. CDR3 DNA sequence: TGTGCCAGCAGCCCGGGGTCGCGGGAGCTGTTTTTT. Its protein is CASSPGSRELFF.

This clonotype has only one observation. The rearrangement uses TRBV7-2 and TRBJ1-6; D is unresolved. V lost 0 bases, J lost 9 bases, and 6 bases lay in between. Germline V gene sequence: CDR1 SGHTA, CDR2 FQGNSA. The CDR3 extends over 13 amino acids. The CDR3 loop is CASSLASGSPLHF. For the CDR3, the DNA is TGTGCCAGCAGCTTAGCTTCGGGTTCACCCCTCCACTTT.

The chain recombines TRBV19 with TRBJ2-5; 10 positions agree with TRBD2. V shed 3 bases, J shed 2 bases, and the junction held 6 bases outside the gene matches. This CDR3 region has 16 residues. Germline V gene lookup returns CDR1 LNHDA and CDR2 SQIVND (reference sequence). CDR3 protein: CASSMSVAGGQETQYF. The CDR3 DNA is TGTGCCAGTAGTATGTCAGTAGCGGGGGGACAAGAGACCCAGTACTTC.